The source of this T cell receptor (beta chain) is a study of T-cell memory formation after mild COVID-19. Study-level findings and limits: Clones which contracted sat mainly in CM and EM if CD4+, and in EMRA if CD8+.

This clonotype was seen more than once but under ten times. The antigen remains undetermined. TCRdb reprocessed the 5' RACE reads via MiXCR and lists one record per CDR3 protein. The sample holds over 500,000 distinct CDR3 sequences, 15% to 20% seen once. V lost 3 bases to trimming and J lost 0 bases, with 11 bases between them. Germline values: CDR1 SNHLY, CDR2 FYNNEI. The CDR3 has 15 amino acids. The source material was PBMCs or a T cell subset sorted from them (not recorded which). V gene TRBV2 combines with J gene TRBJ1-1, with D hard to call. The receptor was derived from an adult woman who had mild COVID-19 (a few samples of this study predate the infection). Cell type and time point are not known. The CDR3 spells CASSEEESMNTEAFF. The CDR3 DNA sequence: TGTGCCAGCAGTGAGGAGGAGAGCATGAACACTGAAGCTTTCTTT.